The clone carrying this T cell receptor (beta chain) appeared a few times. Antigen unknown. This specimen belongs to a study of spatial heterogeneity in lung cancer. TCRdb recomputed calls from the 5' RACE reads with MiXCR, one row per CDR3 protein. The data contain about 92,000 distinct CDR3 sequences, less than 15% of them seen just once; the ten biggest clones take up 35% to 50%. The sample's time point: sample taken at primary tumor resection. The study sequenced unsorted whole RNA from tumor, nontumor lung or frozen PBMC. The CDR3 consists of 17 residues. Germline V gives CDR1 MNHNS, CDR2 SASEGT. Trimming removed 6 bases from V and 5 bases from J, with 25 bases in between. General study findings and limits: Ubiquitous expanded tumor TCRs were seen in blood more at resection than at follow-up.

Material: PBMCs, obtained at surgery. The sequence was collected from a male donor with early-stage non-small cell lung cancer. The genes are TRBV6-1 and TRBJ1-2; D may be TRBD1 (5 bases). The CDR3 bases are TGTGCCAGCAGCGGGAGCACCCCCACTGCAGGGAAATATGGCTACACCTTC. Translating gives CASSGSTPTAGKYGYTF.